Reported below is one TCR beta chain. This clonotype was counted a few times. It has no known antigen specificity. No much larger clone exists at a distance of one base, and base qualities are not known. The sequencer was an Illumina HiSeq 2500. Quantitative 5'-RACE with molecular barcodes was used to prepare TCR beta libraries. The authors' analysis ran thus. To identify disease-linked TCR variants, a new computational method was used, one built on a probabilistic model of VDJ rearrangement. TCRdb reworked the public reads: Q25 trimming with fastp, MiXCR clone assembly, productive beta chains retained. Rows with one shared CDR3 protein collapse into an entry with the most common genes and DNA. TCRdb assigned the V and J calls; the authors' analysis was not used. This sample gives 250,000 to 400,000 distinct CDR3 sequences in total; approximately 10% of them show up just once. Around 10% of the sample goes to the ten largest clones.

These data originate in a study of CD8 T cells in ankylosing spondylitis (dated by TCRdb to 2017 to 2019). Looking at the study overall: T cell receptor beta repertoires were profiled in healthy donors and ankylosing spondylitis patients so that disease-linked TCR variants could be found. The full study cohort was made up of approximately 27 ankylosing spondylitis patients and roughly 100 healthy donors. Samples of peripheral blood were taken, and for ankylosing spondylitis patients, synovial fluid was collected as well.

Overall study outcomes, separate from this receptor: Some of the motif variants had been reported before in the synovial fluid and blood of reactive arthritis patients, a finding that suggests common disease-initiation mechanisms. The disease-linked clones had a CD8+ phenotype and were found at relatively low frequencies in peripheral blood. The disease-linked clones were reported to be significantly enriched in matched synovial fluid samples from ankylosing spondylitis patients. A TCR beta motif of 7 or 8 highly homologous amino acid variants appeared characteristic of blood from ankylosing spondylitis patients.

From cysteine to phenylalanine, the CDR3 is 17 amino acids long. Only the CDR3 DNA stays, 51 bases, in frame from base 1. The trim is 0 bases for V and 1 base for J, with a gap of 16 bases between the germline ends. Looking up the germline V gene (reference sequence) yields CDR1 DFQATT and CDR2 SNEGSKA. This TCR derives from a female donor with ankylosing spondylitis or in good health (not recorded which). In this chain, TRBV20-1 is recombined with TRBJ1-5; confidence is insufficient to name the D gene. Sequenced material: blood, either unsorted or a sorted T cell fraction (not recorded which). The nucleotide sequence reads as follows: TGCAGTGCTAGAGAGACCAGGTACGGTGGGAGCAATCAGCCCCAGCATTTT. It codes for CSARETRYGGSNQPQHF.